The T cell receptor beta chain under discussion was sequenced for a study of patients and donors after allogeneic stem cell transplantation. TCRdb fed the RT-PCR reads into MiXCR, producing one record per CDR3 protein. The table has approximately 250,000 distinct CDR3 sequences, 11% to 15% seen once. The CDR3 runs 17 residues. Germline CDR1 is LGHNA and CDR2 is YSLEER. In the case of this clonotype: At one end, the junction sequence differs from germline, possibly due to a read error.

V gene TRBV4-3 combines with J gene TRBJ2-3; 9 bases map to TRBD2. What was sequenced was blood, either unsorted or a sorted T cell fraction (not recorded which). This receptor was obtained from a human donor who was either an allogeneic HSCT recipient or a stem cell or donor lymphocyte infusion donor (not recorded which). It is not recorded whose cells these are; they may come from a transplant donor. CDR3 loop: CASSQSGGPLFTHTQYF. The CDR3 DNA reads TGCGCCAGCAGCCAAAGCGGGGGGCCCCTTTTCACACATACGCAGTATTTT.